This TCR beta chain originates from a study of vaccination and CD4 T cells after COVID-19. Sequence data for DNA of cultured CD4+ T cells were generated by the Oncomine TCR Beta short-read assay. Each CDR3 protein is one row after TCRdb ran MiXCR on the PCR reads. The table records approximately 16,000 distinct CDR3 sequences, approximately 54% of them present only once. Noted treatment: approximately 9-day PBMC culture with coronavirus spike peptide pools or control peptides (ViraFEST assay). Germline-derived CDR1 and CDR2 are MNHNS and SASEGT. V was pared by 7 bases and J by 8 bases, with 20 bases between. This CDR3 has 14 amino acids. This clonotype showed up just a few times. Its antigen remains unknown.

Sequencing was carried out using CD4+ T cells from blood, cultured in vitro. The genes are TRBV6-1 and TRBJ1-2, with D maybe TRBD1 (5 bases). The source is a human donor who had recovered from COVID-19. CDR3 bases: TGTGCCAGCACCAAACGGGGCCCCTCGGGAGGCTACACCTTC. Amino acid sequence: CASTKRGPSGGYTF.